These T cell receptor beta chains were read from a single sample in a study of T cell responses to AZD1222 COVID-19 vaccine. Profiled with immunoSEQ multiplex PCR; TCRdb holds only in-frame clones, not every one. The top ten clones hold around 10% of a sample with about 86,000 clones, approximately 90% of them seen once. Sample: peripheral blood, taken 28 days after the second AZD1222 dose. The receptors here all came from an adult who received the AZD1222 COVID-19 vaccine. The CDR3 runs from the conserved cysteine through the conserved F or W. The D gene is left open where the match is weak.

v_call: TRBV6-1
d_call: NA
j_call: TRBJ1-4
cdr3_length: 17
cdr3_aa: CASSDVIGGSTNEKLFF

v_call: TRBV6-2/TRBV6-3
d_call: NA
j_call: TRBJ2-7
cdr3_length: 12
cdr3_aa: CASSLTTYEQYF

v_call: TRBV19
d_call: NA
j_call: TRBJ2-2
cdr3_length: 13
cdr3_aa: CASSQTHTGELFF

v_call: TRBV4-1
d_call: TRBD2
j_call: TRBJ2-7
cdr3_length: 18
cdr3_aa: CASSQNEFTGTRSSEQYF

v_call: TRBV4-1
d_call: TRBD1
j_call: TRBJ1-1
cdr3_length: 16
cdr3_aa: CASSQQRQGASTEAFF

v_call: TRBV6-1
d_call: TRBD2
j_call: TRBJ2-3
cdr3_length: 17
cdr3_aa: CASSEGTTGLALDTQYF

v_call: TRBV5-1
d_call: TRBD1
j_call: TRBJ1-1
cdr3_length: 20
cdr3_aa: CASSLVFGTGARGVNTEAFF

v_call: TRBV5-4
d_call: TRBD2
j_call: TRBJ2-1
cdr3_length: 16
cdr3_aa: CASSLGGGRRSNEQFF

v_call: TRBV5-4
d_call: TRBD1
j_call: TRBJ2-2
cdr3_length: 17
cdr3_aa: CASSSDRARANTGELFF

v_call: TRBV4-1
d_call: NA
j_call: TRBJ2-7
cdr3_length: 15
cdr3_aa: CASSQVGPSGAEQYF

v_call: TRBV13
d_call: NA
j_call: TRBJ2-2
cdr3_length: 16
cdr3_aa: CASSLRDKPNTGELFF

v_call: TRBV19
d_call: NA
j_call: TRBJ1-1
cdr3_length: 13
cdr3_aa: CASSDTVNTEAFF

v_call: TRBV6-4
d_call: TRBD2
j_call: TRBJ2-3
cdr3_length: 15
cdr3_aa: CASSASGGATDTQYF

v_call: TRBV30
d_call: NA
j_call: TRBJ2-5
cdr3_length: 13
cdr3_aa: CAWSVGTQETQYF

v_call: TRBV12-3/TRBV12-4
d_call: NA
j_call: TRBJ1-1
cdr3_length: 11
cdr3_aa: CASSRGTEAFF

v_call: TRBV2
d_call: TRBD1
j_call: TRBJ1-2
cdr3_length: 16
cdr3_aa: CAHGGDRMAPNYGYTF

v_call: TRBV11-1
d_call: NA
j_call: TRBJ1-2
cdr3_length: 12
cdr3_aa: CASSPTGFGYTF

v_call: TRBV5-1
d_call: TRBD1
j_call: TRBJ1-2
cdr3_length: 15
cdr3_aa: CASSLRQGDNYGYTF

v_call: TRBV6-2/TRBV6-3
d_call: NA
j_call: TRBJ2-1
cdr3_length: 15
cdr3_aa: CASSYRTRPYNEQFF

v_call: TRBV27
d_call: NA
j_call: TRBJ1-2
cdr3_length: 14
cdr3_aa: CASGFLQGGYGYTF

v_call: TRBV7-2
d_call: NA
j_call: TRBJ2-7
cdr3_length: 14
cdr3_aa: CASSFGGHSYEQYF

v_call: TRBV5-1
d_call: NA
j_call: TRBJ1-6
cdr3_length: 14
cdr3_aa: CASRTGQSNSPLHF

v_call: TRBV7-9
d_call: NA
j_call: TRBJ1-1
cdr3_length: 13
cdr3_aa: CASSLRGVPEAFF

v_call: TRBV6-1
d_call: NA
j_call: TRBJ2-7
cdr3_length: 15
cdr3_aa: CASSDSWASGYEQYF

v_call: TRBV11-3
d_call: NA
j_call: TRBJ1-4
cdr3_length: 13
cdr3_aa: CASSLEFGLEVFF

v_call: TRBV11-2
d_call: NA
j_call: TRBJ2-3
cdr3_length: 15
cdr3_aa: CASSLDALGPDTQYF

v_call: TRBV7-9
d_call: TRBD2
j_call: TRBJ2-2
cdr3_length: 14
cdr3_aa: CASSRGLVSGELFF

v_call: TRBV6-5
d_call: NA
j_call: TRBJ1-1
cdr3_length: 13
cdr3_aa: CASMGDFSTEAFF

v_call: TRBV30
d_call: NA
j_call: TRBJ1-1
cdr3_length: 11
cdr3_aa: CAWSSRGWAFF

v_call: TRBV6-5
d_call: NA
j_call: TRBJ2-5
cdr3_length: 15
cdr3_aa: CASSYSGVPQETQYF

v_call: TRBV24-1
d_call: TRBD1
j_call: TRBJ2-1
cdr3_length: 16
cdr3_aa: CATSDRDRGAYNEQFF

v_call: TRBV5-6
d_call: NA
j_call: TRBJ2-4
cdr3_length: 14
cdr3_aa: CASSLSLDSYIQYF

v_call: TRBV7-2
d_call: NA
j_call: TRBJ2-6
cdr3_length: 17
cdr3_aa: CASSLGARVSGANVLTF

v_call: TRBV29-1
d_call: NA
j_call: TRBJ1-4
cdr3_length: 13
cdr3_aa: CSVVARGGEKLFF

v_call: TRBV19
d_call: NA
j_call: TRBJ2-1
cdr3_length: 15
cdr3_aa: CASSITQGFYNEQFF

v_call: TRBV11-3
d_call: NA
j_call: TRBJ2-7
cdr3_length: 13
cdr3_aa: CASSLNRAYEQYF

v_call: TRBV10-2
d_call: NA
j_call: TRBJ1-2
cdr3_length: 15
cdr3_aa: CASTRAGNYAYGYTF

v_call: TRBV6-5
d_call: NA
j_call: TRBJ1-5
cdr3_length: 12
cdr3_aa: CASLDTGLPQHF

v_call: TRBV19
d_call: TRBD1
j_call: TRBJ1-2
cdr3_length: 16
cdr3_aa: CASSMPGQGIAYGYTF

v_call: TRBV2
d_call: TRBD1
j_call: TRBJ1-4
cdr3_length: 17
cdr3_aa: CASSVTTASGQGGKLFF

v_call: TRBV2
d_call: NA
j_call: TRBJ1-5
cdr3_length: 13
cdr3_aa: CASSAQFRQPQHF

v_call: TRBV14
d_call: TRBD2
j_call: TRBJ2-7
cdr3_length: 17
cdr3_aa: CASSQVYDREGGYEQYF

v_call: TRBV27
d_call: TRBD1
j_call: TRBJ1-6
cdr3_length: 15
cdr3_aa: CASSSRTGGYSPLHF

v_call: TRBV10-1
d_call: TRBD1
j_call: TRBJ1-1
cdr3_length: 16
cdr3_aa: CASSGASQGAETEAFF

v_call: TRBV5-6
d_call: NA
j_call: TRBJ1-2
cdr3_length: 13
cdr3_aa: CASNSVGQDGYTF

v_call: TRBV7-9
d_call: NA
j_call: TRBJ1-3
cdr3_length: 15
cdr3_aa: CASSLEPYSGNTIYF

v_call: TRBV5-4
d_call: TRBD1
j_call: TRBJ1-2
cdr3_length: 16
cdr3_aa: CASSLGQGISIYGYTF

v_call: TRBV7-9
d_call: TRBD1
j_call: TRBJ2-1
cdr3_length: 16
cdr3_aa: CASRGQGAGSYNEQFF

v_call: TRBV5-1
d_call: TRBD2
j_call: TRBJ2-7
cdr3_length: 17
cdr3_aa: CASSLVRASGRSYEQYF

v_call: TRBV30
d_call: NA
j_call: TRBJ2-2
cdr3_length: 10
cdr3_aa: CAWKTGELFF

v_call: TRBV6-5
d_call: NA
j_call: TRBJ2-7
cdr3_length: 13
cdr3_aa: CASSPGRAYEQYF

v_call: TRBV6-5
d_call: NA
j_call: TRBJ2-5
cdr3_length: 14
cdr3_aa: CASRTDRNQETQYF

v_call: TRBV30
d_call: TRBD1
j_call: TRBJ2-5
cdr3_length: 13
cdr3_aa: CAWSLGGRETQYF

v_call: TRBV5-8
d_call: TRBD2
j_call: TRBJ2-2
cdr3_length: 16
cdr3_aa: CASSAPLASNTGELFF

v_call: TRBV7-9
d_call: NA
j_call: TRBJ2-2
cdr3_length: 14
cdr3_aa: CASSLGHRTGELFF